Listed below are T cell receptor beta chains from one sample, sequenced in a study of T cell repertoires in cytomegalovirus infection. TCRdb processed the reads anew with MiXCR; each CDR3 protein has one entry. In the table there are 680,000 or so distinct CDR3 sequences, approximately 40% of which are singletons. Sequences were obtained from PBMCs. These receptors came from a human donor in good health (CMV status not recorded). Some clones in this sample may be carry-over from other donors' samples. Both conserved end residues are part of each CDR3. D genes are given only for firm matches. The size field is filled for only some rows; it gives once, few, many or a size class.

d_call j_call v_call clone_size cdr3_nt cdr3_aa
. TRBJ2-7 TRBV6-5 . TGTGCCAGCAGTTACGGGGCGAGAAACGAGCAGTACTTC CASSYGARNEQYF
. TRBJ2-1 TRBV6-5 . TGTGCCAGCAGCCCCGTGCCCAGGGATGAGCAGTTCTTC CASSPVPRDEQFF
. TRBJ2-7 TRBV28 few TGTGCCAGCACGACAGCTACCTACGAGCAGTACTTC CASTTATYEQYF
TRBD2 TRBJ2-1 TRBV29-1 . TGCAGCGCCCCTCGGGGGGGGGGCAACTACAATGAGCAGTTCTTC CSAPRGGGNYNEQFF
TRBD2 TRBJ2-7 TRBV7-2 many TGTGCCAGCAGGGGACTAGCGGGAAGGTTCTACGAGCAGTACTTC CASRGLAGRFYEQYF
. TRBJ2-4 TRBV6-6 . TGTGCCAGCAGTCCCAGAGGGCAAATAGCCAAAAACATTCAGTACTTC CASSPRGQIAKNIQYF
. TRBJ2-5 TRBV7-6 . TGTGCCAGCAGCCGCCGTCGAGGAGTCGCAGAGACCCAGTACTTC CASSRRRGVAETQYF
TRBD1 TRBJ1-1 TRBV29-1 . TGCAGCGTTGAAGGGACAGGACTGAACACTGAAGCTTTCTTT CSVEGTGLNTEAFF
. TRBJ1-2 TRBV12-3/TRBV12-4 . TGTGCCAGCAGTTTAAAGTTAGCCGCTGGCTACACCTTC CASSLKLAAGYTF
. TRBJ1-5 TRBV28 few TGTGCCAGCTGTGGGGAGAAACAAGGGCCCTTGAATCAGCCCCAGCATTTT CASCGEKQGPLNQPQHF
TRBD1 TRBJ1-5 TRBV19 few TGTGCCATTTCGACAGGGCGAGGCAATCAGCCCCAGCATTTT CAISTGRGNQPQHF
TRBD1 TRBJ1-2 TRBV19 . TGTGCCAGTAGGAGAACAGGGGGCGAGATTGGCTACACCTTC CASRRTGGEIGYTF
. TRBJ1-3 TRBV12-3/TRBV12-4 . TGTGCCAGCGGAGTTTTTATAAACACCATATATTTT CASGVFINTIYF